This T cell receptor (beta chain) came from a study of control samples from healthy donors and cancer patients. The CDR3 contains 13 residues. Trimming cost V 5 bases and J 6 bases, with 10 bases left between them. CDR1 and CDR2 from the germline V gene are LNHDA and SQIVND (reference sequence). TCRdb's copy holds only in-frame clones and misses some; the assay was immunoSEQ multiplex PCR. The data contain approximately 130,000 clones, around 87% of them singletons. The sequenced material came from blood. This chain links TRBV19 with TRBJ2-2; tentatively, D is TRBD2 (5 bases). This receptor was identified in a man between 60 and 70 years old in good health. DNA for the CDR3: TGTGCCAGTAGTCGGGGTCGCGCCGGGGAGCTGTTTTTT. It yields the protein CASSRGRAGELFF.